The 2 T cell receptor beta chains below all came from one sample that was sequenced in a study of cytomegalovirus exposure and HLA in healthy donors. The PCR had 60 Vbeta and 13 Jbeta primers. Sequenced by immunoSEQ multiplex PCR; TCRdb stores in-frame clones only, minus some. The sample shows approximately 97,000 clones, under 85% of them seen only once. Sequenced material: PBMCs. The receptors originated from a woman in her 40s in good health and CMV-seropositive.

The CDR3 DNA is TGTGCCTGGAGTCTGGAACAGGGGAGGCCCCAGCATTTT. It encodes CAWSLEQGRPQHF. The chain carries TRBV30 and TRBJ1-5, with 7 bases that match TRBD1. The CDR3 extends over 13 amino acids. With V trimmed by 2 bases and J by 9 bases, 7 bases remained unmatched. Germline V gene data show CDR1 as GTSNPN and CDR2 as SVGIG (reference sequence).

This rearrangement joins TRBV23-1 to TRBJ1-4, with a possible D match to TRBD1 (6 bases). TRBV23-1 is recorded as an ORF, its role being uncertain. This CDR3 has 14 amino acids. Trimming shortened V by 6 bases and J by 6 bases, and 14 bases separated the two germline ends. CDR3 sequence reads: CASSLHRVDEKLFF. The CDR3 region has the DNA TGCGCCAGCAGCCTACACAGGGTTGATGAAAAACTGTTTTTT.